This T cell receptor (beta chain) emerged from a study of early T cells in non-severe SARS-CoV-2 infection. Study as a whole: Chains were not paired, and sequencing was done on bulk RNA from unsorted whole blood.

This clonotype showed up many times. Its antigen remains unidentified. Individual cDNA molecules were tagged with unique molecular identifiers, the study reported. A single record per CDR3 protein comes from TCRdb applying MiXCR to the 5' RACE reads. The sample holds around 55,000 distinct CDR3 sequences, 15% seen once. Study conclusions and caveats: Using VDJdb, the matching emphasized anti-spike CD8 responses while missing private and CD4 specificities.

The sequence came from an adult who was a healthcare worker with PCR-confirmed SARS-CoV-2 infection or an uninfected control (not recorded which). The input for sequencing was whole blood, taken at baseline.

CDR3 nucleotides: TGTGCCAGCAGCCTCTTTGGGGCTCTCAATGAGCAGTTCTTC. Translation gives CASSLFGALNEQFF. The rearrangement uses TRBV11-2 and TRBJ2-1; D might be TRBD1 (5 bases). V was trimmed by 5 bases and J by 6 bases, leaving 14 bases between them. Per the germline V gene, CDR1 is SGHAT and CDR2 is FQNNGV. The CDR3 runs 14 residues.